The 29 T cell receptor beta chains in this list originate from one sample, sequenced in a study of blood T cell repertoires in COVID-19. Using immunoSEQ multiplex PCR, the repertoire was profiled, and TCRdb retains in-frame clones only, with some absent. The data show some 240,000 clones, more than 75% seen once. The specimen was peripheral blood. The source of these receptors is a woman in her 70s with COVID-19, enrolled during active disease.

The chain carries TRBV28 and TRBJ2-3, with TRBD2 identical over 9 bases. Unmatched junction bases numbered 4, after V lost 4 bases and J lost 2 bases. The CDR3 is 15 amino acids. Germline V CDR1 and CDR2: MDHEN, SYDVKM. The chain's CDR3 is CASSYRGRVTDTQYF. The CDR3 DNA reads as TGTGCCAGCAGTTACCGCGGGAGGGTCACAGATACGCAGTATTTT.

This clone appeared a few times. The chain has TRBV4-1 and TRBJ2-1; 8 bases are shared with TRBD2. This CDR3 is 16 amino acids long. Germline CDR1 MGHRA, CDR2 YSYEKL. V shed 0 bases, J shed 6 bases, and the junction held 7 bases outside the gene matches. The CDR3, as DNA: TGCGCCAGCAGCCAAGATGGGACTAGGGTATTCAATGAGCAGTTCTTC. Its protein product is CASSQDGTRVFNEQFF.

This clone was recorded only once. The chain recombines TRBV6-5 with TRBJ2-7, with 7 positions matching TRBD1. This CDR3 spans 12 amino acids. Germline V gene lookup returns CDR1 MNHEY and CDR2 SVGAGI. The junction had 1 base not matched to a gene; V was cut back by 6 bases and J by 2 bases. The CDR3 DNA reads TGTGCCAGCAGGAGGGGGCCCTACGAGCAGTACTTC. It is translated as CASRRGPYEQYF.

This clone was recorded once. V is TRBV5-1 and J is TRBJ1-3; D may be TRBD1 (6 bases). Germline V lookup: CDR1 SGHRS, CDR2 YFSETQ. V was cut by 7 bases and J by 0 bases, with 11 bases left in between. The CDR3 is made up of 14 amino acids. This chain's CDR3 is CASHLGGSGNTIYF. The CDR3 DNA reads TGCGCCAGCCACCTAGGGGGCTCTGGAAACACCATATATTTT.

V and J are TRBV7-9 and TRBJ1-1; D remains unclear. Trimming cost V 0 bases and J 8 bases, with 10 bases left between them. Germline V gene lookup returns CDR1 SEHNR and CDR2 FQNEAQ (reference sequence). The CDR3 is 13 residues long. The CDR3 nucleotides read TGTGCCAGCAGCTTAGCCGGGTCTCGCGAAGCTTTCTTT. This translates into CASSLAGSREAFF.

The chain recombines TRBV5-1 with TRBJ1-1, with TRBD1 matching 7 bases. V shed 1 base, J shed 4 bases, and the junction held 4 bases outside the gene matches. Germline V lookup: CDR1 SGHRS, CDR2 YFSETQ. The CDR3 totals 14 residues. The CDR3 bases are TGCGCCAGCAGCTTGATACAGGGGTCCACTGAAGCTTTCTTT. Amino acids: CASSLIQGSTEAFF.

The chain carries TRBV19 and TRBJ2-7; D possibly corresponds to TRBD2 (6 bases). Trimming left V 5 bases short and J 4 bases short, with 18 bases between. The CDR3 consists of 15 residues. The germline gives CDR1 LNHDA, CDR2 SQIVND (reference sequence). The DNA of the CDR3 is TGTGCCAGTAGTGAGGCAGGGAGGAAAGGATACGAGCAGTACTTC. Protein: CASSEAGRKGYEQYF.

The chain has TRBV2 and TRBJ2-7; D may be TRBD2 (7 bases). Germline-derived CDR1 and CDR2 are SNHLY and FYNNEI. V was cut by 4 bases and J by 2 bases, with 21 bases left in between. The CDR3 consists of 17 residues. CDR3 amino acids: CASSGHSGRGATYEQYF. DNA of the CDR3: TGTGCCAGCAGTGGCCACTCGGGGAGGGGGGCCACCTACGAGCAGTACTTC.

The J gene is TRBJ2-7, the V gene TRBV19; 7 positions match TRBD2. Germline lookup yields CDR1 LNHDA and CDR2 SQIVND (reference sequence). The CDR3 is 15 amino acids. Trimming cost V 4 bases and J 6 bases; bases outside gene matches: 12. CDR3 nucleotides: TGTGCCAGTAGTAAGGCAGGGAGGGCCTTGGGCGAGCAGTACTTC. This encodes CASSKAGRALGEQYF. Variable domain in full (rest from reference TRBV19 and TRBJ2-7): DGGITQSPKYLFRKEGQNVTLSCEQNLNHDAMYWYRQDPGQGLRLIYYSQIVNDFQKGDIAEGYSVSREKKESFPLTVTSAQKNPTAFYLCASSKAGRALGEQYFGPGTRLTVT.

V and J are TRBV3-1 (or the pseudogene TRBV3-2) and TRBJ1-6, with 9 bases aligning to TRBD1. V lost 1 base, J lost 7 bases, and 5 bases stayed unmatched. Germline assignment: CDR1 LGHDT and CDR2 YNNKEL (reference sequence). The CDR3 consists of 16 residues. The CDR3 nucleotides are TGTGCCAGCAGCCAAGCCGCGGGACAGGGAAATTCACCCCTCCACTTT. Its translation is CASSQAAGQGNSPLHF.

The rearrangement joins TRBV18 to TRBJ2-7; 10 bases map to TRBD2. Germline values: CDR1 KGHSH, CDR2 LQKENI. There are 14 residues in the CDR3. Germline trimming cut 3 bases from V and 3 bases from J; bases unmatched to any gene: 2. The CDR3 protein is CASSPLAGDYEQYF. CDR3 DNA: TGTGCCAGCTCACCCCTAGCGGGGGACTACGAGCAGTACTTC.

This sequence joins TRBV24-1 and TRBJ1-2; 7 positions agree with TRBD1. The V gene's germline CDR1 is KGHDR and CDR2 SFDVKD. The CDR3 runs 15 residues. Unmatched junction bases numbered 3, after V lost 3 bases and J lost 0 bases. In nucleotides, the CDR3 is TGTGCCACCAGTGATCGGACAGGAGCTAACTATGGCTACACCTTC. This sequence encodes CATSDRTGANYGYTF.

The chain couples TRBV5-1 to TRBJ2-2, with 9 bases identical to TRBD2. V lost 3 bases, J lost 6 bases, and 3 bases stayed unmatched. Germline CDR1 is SGHRS and CDR2 is YFSETQ. The CDR3 spans 14 residues. In DNA form, the CDR3 reads TGCGCCAGCAGCTCCTCTAGCGGGGCCGGGGAGCTGTTTTTT. It translates to CASSSSSGAGELFF.

This chain uses TRBV24-1 with TRBJ2-2, with TRBD2 identical over 9 bases. The CDR3 sequence is 19 residues long. Germline-derived CDR1 and CDR2 are KGHDR and SFDVKD. The ends lost 0 bases at V and 5 bases at J; junction bases unmatched: 12. The CDR3 here is CATSDLWASGTLGTGELFF. The CDR3, as DNA: TGTGCCACCAGTGATTTGTGGGCTAGCGGGACCCTGGGGACCGGGGAGCTGTTTTTT.

CDR3 nucleotide sequence: TGTGCTTCGGGGGGGGCAGATACGCAGTATTTT. It translates to CASGGADTQYF. V and J are TRBV19 and TRBJ2-3, with TRBD2 matching 8 bases. CDR1 and CDR2 from the germline V gene are LNHDA and SQIVND (reference sequence). The CDR3 extends over 11 amino acids.

This clone was found once. This chain links TRBV28 with TRBJ2-1; 9 bases agree with TRBD2. This CDR3 spans 16 amino acids. V trimming: 3 bases; J trimming: 4 bases; junction bases outside the gene matches: 7. Germline CDR1 reads MDHEN; CDR2 reads SYDVKM. CDR3 sequence reads: CASSFLGGRVYNEQFF. The CDR3 DNA reads as TGTGCCAGCAGTTTCCTCGGCGGGAGGGTATACAATGAGCAGTTCTTC.

This CDR3 reads CASGRAGGPGYTF. CDR3 sequence (DNA): TGTGCCAGCGGCCGGGCAGGGGGCCCTGGCTACACCTTC. The V call is TRBV4-2, the J call TRBJ1-2, with 8 bases lining up with TRBD1. The germline V gene encodes CDR1 LGHNA and CDR2 YNFKEQ. With 8 bases clipped from V and 7 bases from J, the junction kept 9 bases outside the gene matches. This CDR3 comprises 13 residues.

The chain joins TRBV2 to TRBJ1-4; D is perhaps TRBD1 (5 bases). V was shortened by 4 bases and J by 0 bases, with 12 bases between the two germline ends. This CDR3 spans 16 amino acids. Germline V CDR1 and CDR2: SNHLY, FYNNEI. In DNA form, the CDR3 reads TGTGCCAGCAGTGTAAACAGGCCTTCAACTAATGAAAAACTGTTTTTT. Protein: CASSVNRPSTNEKLFF.

Concerning this clone: The same CDR3 arises from other DNA sequences in this sample as well. The V call is TRBV5-1, the J call TRBJ2-5, with 8 bases identical to TRBD2. Germline V gene sequence: CDR1 SGHRS, CDR2 YFSETQ. The CDR3 is 14 amino acids. Losses at the gene ends were 1 base for V and 3 bases for J; bases not matched to a gene: 2. CDR3 loop: CASSLSSGEETQYF. The CDR3 DNA follows: TGCGCCAGCAGCTTGAGTAGCGGGGAAGAGACCCAGTACTTC.

For this clone: This sample includes further DNA sequences coding for the same CDR3. The chain has TRBV7-3 and TRBJ2-1, with 7 bases matching TRBD2. The CDR3 consists of 15 residues. Germline V gene lookup returns CDR1 SGHTA and CDR2 FQGTGA. Losses at the gene ends were 2 bases for V and 5 bases for J; bases not matched to a gene: 6. For the CDR3, the DNA is TGTGCCAGCAGCTTACGCGGACTAGGAAACAATGAGCAGTTCTTC. It encodes CASSLRGLGNNEQFF.

This clone was recorded a few times. The chain has TRBV5-5 and TRBJ2-2, with D hard to call. There are 15 residues in the CDR3. Germline lookup yields CDR1 SGHKS and CDR2 YYEKEE (reference sequence). Between the trimmed V and J ends, which lost 0 bases and 3 bases, there was a span of 9 bases. The CDR3 reads CASSLGQAYTGELFF. Here the CDR3 DNA reads TGTGCCAGCAGCTTGGGGCAGGCTTACACCGGGGAGCTGTTTTTT.

About this clone itself: In the same sample, other DNA sequences code for this CDR3. The chain is built from TRBV5-6 and TRBJ1-1, with 7 bases lining up with TRBD1. The CDR3 is 13 residues long. The junction had 1 base not matched to a gene; V was cut back by 1 base and J by 4 bases. Germline CDR1 is SGHDT and CDR2 is YYEEEE. The CDR3 loop is CASSLSGGTEAFF. CDR3 sequence (DNA): TGTGCCAGCAGCTTGTCAGGGGGCACTGAAGCTTTCTTT.

The CDR3: CASRALTGNAYNEQFF. The CDR3 DNA reads as TGCGCCAGCAGGGCCCTAACAGGGAACGCCTACAATGAGCAGTTCTTC. The chain is built from TRBV10-1 and TRBJ2-1, with D perhaps matching TRBD1 (6 bases). Germline V gene sequence: CDR1 WNHNN, CDR2 SYGVQD (reference sequence). V gave up 6 bases and J gave up 2 bases, with 17 bases separating them. This CDR3 comprises 16 residues.

CDR3 coding DNA: TGTGCCAGCAGCCGAGGACTAGCGGGAGGCCAATCCCGCGAGCAGTACTTC. Translated: CASSRGLAGGQSREQYF. The chain employs TRBV3-1 (or the pseudogene TRBV3-2) and TRBJ2-7, with 14 bases lining up with TRBD2. The trim removed 4 bases at V and 6 bases at J, leaving 11 bases unmatched. The CDR3 consists of 17 residues. Germline CDR1 LGHDT, CDR2 YNNKEL (reference sequence).

The rearrangement links TRBV5-6 to TRBJ2-5; D might be TRBD1 (5 bases). The length of the CDR3 is 15 residues. The V and J ends lost 1 base and 1 base respectively, with 11 bases between them. CDR1 and CDR2 (germline): SGHDT, YYEEEE. The CDR3 region has the DNA TGTGCCAGCAGCTTGTTAGGGGTTACCCAAGAGACCCAGTACTTC. It yields the protein CASSLLGVTQETQYF.

V and J are TRBV6-6 and TRBJ1-4; maybe TRBD1 (5 bases). The germline CDR1 and CDR2 sequences are MNHNY and SVGAGI (reference sequence). The CDR3 is 14 residues long. V gave up 10 bases and J gave up 8 bases, with 20 bases separating them. The CDR3 sequence: CATQEDRGREKLFF. DNA for the CDR3: TGTGCCACCCAGGAAGATAGGGGAAGGGAAAAACTGTTTTTT.

This clone has just one count. The junction does not match germline at one end; this may be a read error. This chain uses TRBV7-9 with TRBJ2-3; 8 nucleotides agree with TRBD2. Per germline, CDR1 SEHNR and CDR2 FQNEAQ (reference sequence). The CDR3 contains 16 residues. The DNA of the CDR3 is TGTGCCAGCAGGTTAGCGGGACTGCAGGGCACAGATACGCAGTATTTT. Amino acids: CASRLAGLQGTDTQYF.

In its sample, this clone was seen a few times. This chain connects TRBV27 to TRBJ1-2; 10 nucleotides align to TRBD1. The V segment lost 8 bases and the J segment 7 bases; nucleotides outside the gene matches: 7. This CDR3 has 13 residues. The V gene's germline CDR1 is MNHEY and CDR2 SMNVEV (reference sequence). CDR3 in amino acids: CASREDRGGGYTF. The CDR3 DNA sequence: TGTGCCAGCCGTGAGGACAGGGGGGGTGGCTACACCTTC.

This CDR3 reads CASSARTSGRASGNEQFF. The CDR3 nucleotides read TGTGCCAGCAGTGCACGAACTAGCGGGAGGGCCTCTGGCAATGAGCAGTTCTTC. The J gene is TRBJ2-1, the V gene TRBV27; the match to TRBD2 covers 13 bases. CDR1 and CDR2 (germline): MNHEY, SMNVEV (reference sequence). This CDR3 comprises 18 residues. After removal of 5 bases from V and 6 bases from J, the junction contained 13 bases not matched to a gene.